These 22 T cell receptor beta chains came from one sample sequenced in a study of blood T cell repertoires in COVID-19. The assay was immunoSEQ multiplex PCR, and TCRdb's table has in-frame clones only and misses some. The table has just over 150,000 clones, roughly 90% seen once. Sequencing input: peripheral blood. These receptors were obtained from a man aged 30-40 years with COVID-19, enrolled during active disease.

The chain recombines TRBV7-2 with TRBJ1-2; perhaps TRBD1 as D (6 bases). V was pared by 3 bases and J by 6 bases, with 14 bases between. Germline assignment: CDR1 SGHTA and CDR2 FQGNSA. CDR3 length equals 14 residues. The CDR3 protein is CASSLFSGEDGYTF. The CDR3 DNA sequence: TGTGCCAGCAGCTTGTTTTCAGGGGAAGATGGCTACACCTTC.

The chain joins TRBV9 to TRBJ1-1; possibly TRBD1 for D (5 bases). Germline loops: CDR1 SGDLS, CDR2 YYNGEE. The CDR3 totals 14 residues. V lost 2 bases, J lost 1 base, and 9 bases lay in between. CDR3 loop: CASSVRDRNTEAFF. For the CDR3, the DNA is TGTGCCAGCAGCGTGAGAGACAGGAACACTGAAGCTTTCTTT.

The chain uses TRBV6-5 and TRBJ1-3; 9 nucleotides line up with TRBD1. CDR3 size: 13 residues. In germline, CDR1 is MNHEY, CDR2 SVGAGI. The V gene end was trimmed by 6 bases and the J gene end by 5 bases; junction bases not matched to a gene: 2. CDR3 sequence (DNA): TGTGCCAGCAGGACAGGGGGGAGAAACACCATATATTTT. Protein product: CASRTGGRNTIYF.

Worth noting for this clone: Within the sample, other DNA sequences also encode this same CDR3. The CDR3 region has the DNA TGTGCCAGCAGGCCGACAGGGGGCAATGAGCAGTTCTTC. Translated: CASRPTGGNEQFF. The chain employs TRBV12-3 or TRBV12-4 and TRBJ2-1; 9 bases agree with TRBD1. Germline trimming cut 6 bases from V and 6 bases from J; bases unmatched to any gene: 3. The CDR3 sequence is 13 residues long.

The J gene is TRBJ2-5, the V gene TRBV21-1; TRBD2 reflects the table's D call only, with no check against the DNA. TRBV21-1 is a recognized pseudogene. The CDR3 is 16 residues long. The DNA of the CDR3 is TGTGCCAGCATCGAGGATCCTAGCGGGAGGAGGGAGACCCAGTACTTC. Translation gives CASIEDPSGRRETQYF.

This chain connects TRBV7-8 to TRBJ1-1, with 7 nucleotides matching TRBD1. CDR1 SGHVS and CDR2 FQNEAQ come from the germline V gene. CDR3 size: 13 residues. The ends lost 1 base at V and 11 bases at J; junction bases unmatched: 7. CDR3 nucleotide sequence: TGTGCCAGCAGCTTAGAAAGGGGGCTTTGGGCTTTCTTT. Amino acid sequence: CASSLERGLWAFF.

This clone came up once. This sequence joins TRBV19 and TRBJ2-2; D not certain. The CDR3 is 16 amino acids. Per the germline V gene, CDR1 is LNHDA and CDR2 is SQIVND (reference sequence). Trimming shortened V by 1 base and J by 6 bases, and 15 bases separated the two germline ends. CDR3 sequence: CASSIGGVKHAGELFF. The CDR3 DNA sequence: TGTGCCAGTAGTATAGGCGGCGTGAAACATGCCGGGGAGCTGTTTTTT.

The CDR3 reads CASGPGQGNNQPQHF. CDR3 nucleotides: TGTGCTAGTGGTCCGGGACAGGGTAACAATCAGCCCCAGCATTTT. V usage is TRBV12-5 and J usage is TRBJ1-5, with 9 bases matching TRBD1. The V gene's germline CDR1 is LGHNT and CDR2 FRNRAP. The CDR3 has 15 residues. J was trimmed by 3 bases and V by 5 bases; bases with no gene match: 5.

The genes are TRBV18 and TRBJ2-7, with 9 bases aligning to TRBD2. CDR1 and CDR2 from the germline V gene are KGHSH and LQKENI. The CDR3 has 14 amino acids. V dropped 2 bases and J dropped 5; count of bases not matched to a gene: 4. CDR3 in DNA: TGTGCCAGCTCACCAAGGGCGGGAGGGAACGAGCAGTACTTC. Translated, it gives CASSPRAGGNEQYF.

The genes are TRBV6-5 and TRBJ1-2; TRBD1 might be the D (5 bases). This CDR3 contains 16 residues. V shed 4 bases and J shed 2 bases, with 17 bases lying between them. The V gene's germline CDR1 is MNHEY and CDR2 SVGAGI. The CDR3: CASSSPSRAANYGYTF. CDR3 nucleotide sequence: TGTGCCAGCAGTTCCCCCTCCAGGGCGGCGAACTATGGCTACACCTTC.

The CDR3 protein is CASRRTSSYEQYF. As DNA, the CDR3 is TGTGCCAGCAGACGGACAAGCTCCTACGAGCAGTACTTC. This chain connects TRBV9 to TRBJ2-7, with D possibly TRBD1 on 5 matching bases. Germline assignment: CDR1 SGDLS and CDR2 YYNGEE. V was pared by 5 bases and J by 0 bases, with 9 bases between. This CDR3 is 13 amino acids long. The whole variable domain, filled in from reference TRBV9 and TRBJ2-7, reads DSGVTQTPKHLITATGQRVTLRCSPRSGDLSVYWYQQSLDQGLQFLIQYYNGEERAKGNILERFSAQQFPDLHSELNLSSLELGDSALYFCASRRTSSYEQYFGPGTRLTVT.

The V and J genes are TRBV3-1 (or the pseudogene TRBV3-2) and TRBJ2-1, with 15 bases matching TRBD2. Germline lookup yields CDR1 LGHDT and CDR2 YNNKEL (reference sequence). The CDR3 runs to 15 residues. The V gene end was trimmed by 5 bases and the J gene end by 10 bases; junction bases not matched to a gene: 6. The CDR3 loop is CASSSGLAGGREQFF. CDR3 sequence (DNA): TGTGCCAGCAGCTCCGGACTAGCGGGGGGGCGGGAGCAGTTCTTC.

This chain uses TRBV25-1 with TRBJ1-3, with TRBD1 as a possible D gene (5 bases). The V end was cut by 3 bases, the J end by 8 bases, with 14 bases between. The CDR3 has 14 amino acids. CDR1 is MGHDK, CDR2 SYGVNS, per germline. The CDR3 DNA sequence: TGTGCCAGCAGTGATAGGTCTAAGGGGCACACCATATATTTT. This translates into CASSDRSKGHTIYF.

The chain combines TRBV18 with TRBJ1-2, with TRBD1 matching 11 bases. The CDR3 is made up of 13 amino acids. V shed 6 bases and J 6 bases; nucleotides not matched to a gene: 3. Germline V CDR1 and CDR2: KGHSH, LQKENI. The CDR3 is CASSMGQGDGYTF. The CDR3 DNA sequence: TGTGCCAGCTCGATGGGACAGGGGGATGGCTACACCTTC.

The chain carries TRBV10-3 and TRBJ1-1, with 7 nucleotides matching TRBD1. J lost 0 bases, V lost 5 bases, and 3 bases had no gene match. CDR3 length equals 14 residues. The V gene's germline CDR1 is ENHRY and CDR2 SYGVKD. CDR3 DNA sequence: TGTGCCATCAGTTCGACAGGGATGAACACTGAAGCTTTCTTT. This sequence encodes CAISSTGMNTEAFF.

This clone was observed once. The rearrangement links TRBV7-3 to TRBJ2-3; tentatively, D is TRBD2 (6 bases). The CDR3 spans 14 residues. Trimming left V 3 bases short and J 6 bases short, with 13 bases between. Per the germline V gene, CDR1 is SGHTA and CDR2 is FQGTGA. This CDR3 reads CASSFTSRWDTQYF. The CDR3 DNA is TGTGCCAGCAGCTTTACTAGCCGGTGGGATACGCAGTATTTT. The whole variable domain, remainder taken from reference TRBV7-3 and TRBJ2-3, is GAGVSQTPSNKVTEKGKYVELRCDPISGHTALYWYRQSLGQGPEFLIYFQGTGAADDSGLPNDRFFAVRPEGSVSTLKIQRTERGDSAVYLCASSFTSRWDTQYFGPGTRLTVL.

V is TRBV5-1 and J is TRBJ2-1, with 10 positions matching TRBD2. Germline V CDR1 and CDR2: SGHRS, YFSETQ. The CDR3 covers 15 residues. Trimming cost V 6 bases and J 6 bases; bases outside gene matches: 9. CDR3 nucleotide sequence: TGCGCCAGCAAACCTAGCGGGGGCCCCGTCAATGAGCAGTTCTTC. Translated, it gives CASKPSGGPVNEQFF. The full variable domain, rest sourced from reference TRBV5-1 and TRBJ2-1, is KAGVTQTPRYLIKTRGQQVTLSCSPISGHRSVSWYQQTPGQGLQFLFEYFSETQRNKGNFPGRFSGRQFSNSRSEMNVSTLELGDSALYLCASKPSGGPVNEQFFGPGTRLTVL.

This chain links TRBV6-2 or TRBV6-3 with TRBJ1-3; D unclear. Trimming pared 7 bases from V and 0 bases from J, leaving 22 bases between. CDR1 is MNHEY and CDR2 is SVGEGT in the germline V gene. The CDR3 is made up of 18 amino acids. CDR3 loop: CASNPGGQRLSSGNTIYF. CDR3 DNA sequence: TGTGCCAGCAACCCCGGCGGGCAGCGTCTGAGCTCTGGAAACACCATATATTTT.

This sequence joins TRBV6-5 and TRBJ2-7; a possible D gene is TRBD2 (6 bases). Looked up from germline, CDR1 is MNHEY and CDR2 is SVGAGI. The CDR3 consists of 13 residues. The V and J ends lost 7 bases and 0 bases respectively, with 10 bases between them. CDR3 region: CASTRLDSYEQYF. The CDR3 DNA reads TGTGCCAGCACCAGACTAGACTCCTACGAGCAGTACTTC.

The CDR3 DNA sequence: TGTGCCAGCATGGGCGGGACTAGCCCCAATGAGCAGTTCTTC. Amino acid sequence: CASMGGTSPNEQFF. The chain employs TRBV2 and TRBJ2-1, with TRBD2 matching 9 bases. V shed 7 bases, J shed 6 bases, and the junction held 7 bases outside the gene matches. Germline values: CDR1 SNHLY, CDR2 FYNNEI. This CDR3 contains 14 residues.

The gene calls are TRBV7-2 and TRBJ2-7; a weak D match, TRBD2 (5 bases). V was cut by 2 bases and J by 4 bases, with 12 bases left in between. The CDR3 length is 14 residues. The V gene's germline CDR1 is SGHTA and CDR2 FQGNSA. CDR3 loop: CASSLRGIGYEQYF. In DNA, the CDR3 is TGTGCCAGCAGCTTAAGAGGGATTGGGTACGAGCAGTACTTC.

The rearrangement links TRBV5-1 to TRBJ2-1; D is unclear. V was trimmed by 0 bases and J by 5 bases, leaving 9 bases between them. CDR1 and CDR2 from the germline V gene are SGHRS and YFSETQ. CDR3 length equals 14 residues. For the CDR3, the DNA is TGCGCCAGCAGCTTGGCACTATCTAACAATGAGCAGTTCTTC. Its protein product is CASSLALSNNEQFF.